A few counts support the clone carrying this T cell receptor beta chain. What it binds is not known. Trimming took 0 bases from V and 3 from J, leaving 9 bases between them. In germline, CDR1 is GTSNPN, CDR2 SVGIG (reference sequence). This CDR3 spans 14 amino acids. From blood, roughly 250-550 ng of genomic DNA served as TRB template. The sample belongs to a study of T and B cells in COVID-19 patients. Study in general: Recovered patients mostly had mild to moderate COVID-19 managed as outpatients. Study observations and caveats: Active COVID-19 showed highly clonal TRB repertoires; recovery showed diversity and richness above healthy donors.

BIOMED2 TRB-A/B primer pools were used in multiplex TRB PCR. TCRdb ran MiXCR on the multiplex PCR reads and lists one entry per CDR3 protein. The sample records about 15,000 distinct CDR3 sequences, about 29% being singletons. Sequencing was done on a sample of blood. V is TRBV30 and J is TRBJ1-5; a possible D gene is TRBD1 (6 bases). The receptor was isolated from a human donor who had recovered from COVID-19. CDR3 residues: CAWSVAGDNQPQHF. The CDR3 DNA reads as TGTGCCTGGAGTGTAGCAGGGGACAATCAGCCCCAGCATTTT.